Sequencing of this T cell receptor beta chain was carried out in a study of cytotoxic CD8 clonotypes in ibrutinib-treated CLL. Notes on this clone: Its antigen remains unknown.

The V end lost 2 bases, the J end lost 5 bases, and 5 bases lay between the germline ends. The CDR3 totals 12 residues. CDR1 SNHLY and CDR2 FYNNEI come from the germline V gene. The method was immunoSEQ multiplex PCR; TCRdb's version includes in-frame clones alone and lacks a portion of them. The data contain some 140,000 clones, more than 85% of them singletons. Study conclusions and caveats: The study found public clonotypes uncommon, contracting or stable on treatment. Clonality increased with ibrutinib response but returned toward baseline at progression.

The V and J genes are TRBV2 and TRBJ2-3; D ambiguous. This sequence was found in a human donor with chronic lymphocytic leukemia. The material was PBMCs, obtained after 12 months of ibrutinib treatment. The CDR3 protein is CASSERLDTQYF. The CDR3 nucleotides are TGTGCCAGCAGTGAAAGATTAGATACGCAGTATTTT.